The clone carrying this T cell receptor beta chain was counted only a few times. This entry belongs to a study of cytomegalovirus exposure and HLA in healthy donors. The V end was cut by 1 base, the J end by 4 bases, with 19 bases between. The CDR3 covers 17 residues. CDR1 is SGHTA, CDR2 FQGNSA, per germline. PCR amplification relied on 60 Vbeta primers (plus 13 Jbeta primers). Produced via immunoSEQ multiplex PCR; TCRdb's table is partial and in-frame only. This repertoire shows 35,000 to 55,000 clones, approximately 77% found once; its top ten account for roughly 1.4%. The sample taken for sequencing was PBMCs. The rearrangement joins TRBV7-2 to TRBJ1-2; perhaps TRBD1 as D (6 bases). This clonotype was sampled from a man aged 30 to 45 in good health and CMV-seronegative. CDR3 nucleotide sequence: TGTGCCAGCAGCTTAGATGGACAGAGATCATATTTCTATGGCTACACCTTC. It specifies CASSLDGQRSYFYGYTF.